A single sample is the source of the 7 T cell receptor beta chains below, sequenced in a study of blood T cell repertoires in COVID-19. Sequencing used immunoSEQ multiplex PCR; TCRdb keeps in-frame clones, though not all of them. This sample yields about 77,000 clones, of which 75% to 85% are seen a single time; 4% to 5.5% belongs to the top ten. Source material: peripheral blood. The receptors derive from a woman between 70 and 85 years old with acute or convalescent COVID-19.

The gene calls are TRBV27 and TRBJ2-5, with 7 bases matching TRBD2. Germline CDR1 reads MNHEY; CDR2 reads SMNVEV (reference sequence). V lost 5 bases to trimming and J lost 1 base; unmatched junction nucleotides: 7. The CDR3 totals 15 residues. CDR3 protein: CASSGERGPQETQYF. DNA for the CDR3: TGTGCCAGCAGTGGAGAGCGGGGCCCCCAAGAGACCCAGTACTTC.

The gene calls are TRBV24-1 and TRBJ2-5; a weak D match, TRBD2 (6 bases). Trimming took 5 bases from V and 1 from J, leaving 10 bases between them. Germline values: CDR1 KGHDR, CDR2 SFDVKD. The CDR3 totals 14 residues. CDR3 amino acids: CATSARGFQETQYF. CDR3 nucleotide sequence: TGTGCCACCAGTGCTCGGGGGTTCCAAGAGACCCAGTACTTC.

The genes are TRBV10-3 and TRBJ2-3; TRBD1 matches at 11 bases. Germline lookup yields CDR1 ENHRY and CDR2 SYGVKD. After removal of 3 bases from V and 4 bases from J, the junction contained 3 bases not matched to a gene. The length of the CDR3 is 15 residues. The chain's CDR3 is CAISESGQGADTQYF. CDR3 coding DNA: TGTGCCATCAGTGAATCGGGACAGGGGGCAGATACGCAGTATTTT.

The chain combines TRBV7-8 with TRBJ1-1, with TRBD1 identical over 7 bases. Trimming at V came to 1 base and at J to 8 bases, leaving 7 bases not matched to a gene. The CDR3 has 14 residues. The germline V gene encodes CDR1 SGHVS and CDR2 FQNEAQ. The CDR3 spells CASSLVGGTEEAFF. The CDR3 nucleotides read TGTGCCAGCAGCTTAGTGGGCGGGACAGAAGAAGCTTTCTTT. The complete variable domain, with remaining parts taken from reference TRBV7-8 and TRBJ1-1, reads GAGVSQSPRYKVAKRGQDVALRCDPISGHVSLFWYQQALGQGPEFLTYFQNEAQLDKSGLPSDRFFAERPEGSVSTLKIQRTQQEDSAVYLCASSLVGGTEEAFFGQGTRLTVV.

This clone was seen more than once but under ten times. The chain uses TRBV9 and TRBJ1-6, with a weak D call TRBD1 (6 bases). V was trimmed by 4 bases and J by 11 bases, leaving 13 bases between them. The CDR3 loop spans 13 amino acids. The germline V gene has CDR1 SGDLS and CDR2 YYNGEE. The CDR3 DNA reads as TGTGCCAGCAGCTCCCGGACAGAGGCACCCCTCCACTTT. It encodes CASSSRTEAPLHF.

DNA for the CDR3: TGTGCCAGAAGCACAAACCGACAGGGATCCACAGATACGCAGTATTTT. Translation: CARSTNRQGSTDTQYF. The chain couples TRBV5-3 to TRBJ2-3, with 7 bases matching TRBD1. TRBV5-3 is designated an ORF whose function remains uncertain. This CDR3 region has 16 residues. With V trimmed by 4 bases and J by 2 bases, 10 bases remained unmatched.

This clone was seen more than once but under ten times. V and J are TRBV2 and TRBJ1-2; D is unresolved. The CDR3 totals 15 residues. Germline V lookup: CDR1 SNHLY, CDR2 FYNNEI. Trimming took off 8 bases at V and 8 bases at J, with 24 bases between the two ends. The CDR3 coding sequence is TGTGCCAGCGGTAGGGTCAAAGGCTTCTGGGAGGGCTACACCTTC. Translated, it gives CASGRVKGFWEGYTF.